This T cell receptor beta chain comes out of a study of T cell repertoires in cytomegalovirus infection. This clonotype was detected a few times. Its antigen is not identified. Germline CDR1 reads KGHSH; CDR2 reads LQKENI. After removal of 2 bases from V and 2 bases from J, the junction contained 3 bases not matched to a gene. This CDR3 is built from 15 residues. Each CDR3 protein is one row after TCRdb ran MiXCR on the reads. Of some 920,000 distinct CDR3 sequences listed, around 31% are singletons. This receptor was obtained from a human donor in good health (CMV status not recorded). Some clones in this sample may be carry-over from other donors' samples. The specimen was cultured CD8+ T cells from PBMCs, collected from culture after CMV antigen stimulation. J is TRBJ2-7 and V is TRBV18, with TRBD2 matching over 10 bases. CDR3 in DNA: TGTGCCAGCTCACCAGGTAGCGGGGGGACCTACGAGCAGTACGTC. It translates to CASSPGSGGTYEQYV.